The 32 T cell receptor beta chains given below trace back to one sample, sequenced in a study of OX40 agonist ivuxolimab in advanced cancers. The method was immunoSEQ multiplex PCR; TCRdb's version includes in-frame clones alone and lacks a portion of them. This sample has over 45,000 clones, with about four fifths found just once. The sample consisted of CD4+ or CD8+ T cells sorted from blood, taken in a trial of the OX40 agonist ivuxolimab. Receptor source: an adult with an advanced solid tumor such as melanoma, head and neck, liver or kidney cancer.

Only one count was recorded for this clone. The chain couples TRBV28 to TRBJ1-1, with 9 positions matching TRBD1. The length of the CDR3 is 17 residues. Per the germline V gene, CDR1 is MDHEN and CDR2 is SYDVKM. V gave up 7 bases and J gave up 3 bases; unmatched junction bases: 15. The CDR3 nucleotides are TGTGCCAGCACCATCAAAGGACAGGGGCGATTGGACACTGAAGCTTTCTTT. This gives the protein CASTIKGQGRLDTEAFF.

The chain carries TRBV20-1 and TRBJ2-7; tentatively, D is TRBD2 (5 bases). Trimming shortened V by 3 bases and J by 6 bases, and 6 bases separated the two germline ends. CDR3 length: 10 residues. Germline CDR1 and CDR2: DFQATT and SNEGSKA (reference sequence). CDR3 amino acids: CSASRGEQYF. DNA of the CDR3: TGCAGTGCTAGTCGGGGCGAGCAGTACTTC.

Here the CDR3 reads CASSDRGLRETQYF. The CDR3 nucleotides are TGTGCCAGTAGCGACAGGGGGCTGCGGGAGACCCAGTACTTC. V is TRBV19 and J is TRBJ2-5; TRBD1 agrees at 10 bases. The CDR3 runs to 14 residues. Germline CDR1 is LNHDA and CDR2 is SQIVND (reference sequence). The V and J ends lost 6 bases and 5 bases, in that order; junction bases with no gene match: 6.

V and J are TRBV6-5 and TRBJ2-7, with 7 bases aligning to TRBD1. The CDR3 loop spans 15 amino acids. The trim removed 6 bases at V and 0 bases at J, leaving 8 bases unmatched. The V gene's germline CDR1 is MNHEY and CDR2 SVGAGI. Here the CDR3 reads CASSPRTGTSYEQYF. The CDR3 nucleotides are TGTGCCAGCAGCCCACGGACAGGCACCTCCTACGAGCAGTACTTC.

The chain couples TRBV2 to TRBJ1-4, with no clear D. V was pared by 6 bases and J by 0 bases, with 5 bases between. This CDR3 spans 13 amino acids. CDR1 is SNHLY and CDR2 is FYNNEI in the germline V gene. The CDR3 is CASRRATNEKLFF. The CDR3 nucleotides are TGTGCCAGCAGGCGTGCAACTAATGAAAAACTGTTTTTT.

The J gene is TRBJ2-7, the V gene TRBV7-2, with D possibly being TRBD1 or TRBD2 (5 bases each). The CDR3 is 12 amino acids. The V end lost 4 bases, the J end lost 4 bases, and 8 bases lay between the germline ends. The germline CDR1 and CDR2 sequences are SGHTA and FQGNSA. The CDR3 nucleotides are TGTGCCAGCAGCTCGGGACGGTACGAGCAGTACTTC. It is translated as CASSSGRYEQYF.

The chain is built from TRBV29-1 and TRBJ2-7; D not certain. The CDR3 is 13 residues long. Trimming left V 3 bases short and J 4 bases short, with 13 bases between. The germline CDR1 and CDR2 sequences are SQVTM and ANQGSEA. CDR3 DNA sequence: TGCAGCGTTGATAGGCCAGGAGATTACGAGCAGTACTTC. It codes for CSVDRPGDYEQYF.

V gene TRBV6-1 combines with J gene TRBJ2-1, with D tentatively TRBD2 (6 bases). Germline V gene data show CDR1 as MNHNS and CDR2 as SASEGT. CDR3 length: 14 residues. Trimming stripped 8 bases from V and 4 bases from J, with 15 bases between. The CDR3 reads CASRGIAEYNEQFF. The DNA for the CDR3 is TGTGCCAGCCGAGGAATAGCGGAGTACAATGAGCAGTTCTTC.

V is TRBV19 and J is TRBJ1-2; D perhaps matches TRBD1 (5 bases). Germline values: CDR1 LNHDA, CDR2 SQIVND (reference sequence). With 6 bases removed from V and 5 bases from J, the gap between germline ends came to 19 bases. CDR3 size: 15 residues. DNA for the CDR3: TGTGCCAGTAGCAAAACGGGACTGGGGGTATATGGCTACACCTTC. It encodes CASSKTGLGVYGYTF.

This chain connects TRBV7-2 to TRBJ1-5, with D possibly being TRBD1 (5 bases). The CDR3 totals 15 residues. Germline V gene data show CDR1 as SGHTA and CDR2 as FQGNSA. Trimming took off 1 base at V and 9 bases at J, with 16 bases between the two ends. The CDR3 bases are TGTGCCAGCAGCTTAGAACCAGGGATGGGTACGCCCCAGCATTTT. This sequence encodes CASSLEPGMGTPQHF.

CDR3 amino acids: CASRWGQAQETQYF. In DNA form, the CDR3 reads TGCGCCAGCAGGTGGGGACAGGCCCAAGAGACCCAGTACTTC. This chain connects TRBV5-1 to TRBJ2-5, with 8 bases lining up with TRBD1. The CDR3 is made up of 14 amino acids. V was pared by 5 bases and J by 1 base, with 4 bases of the junction left unmatched. Germline lookup yields CDR1 SGHRS and CDR2 YFSETQ.

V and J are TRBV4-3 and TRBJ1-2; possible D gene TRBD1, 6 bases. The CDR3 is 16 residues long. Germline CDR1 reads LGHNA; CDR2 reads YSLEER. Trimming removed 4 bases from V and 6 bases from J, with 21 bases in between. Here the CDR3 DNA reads TGCGCCAGCAGCCCGACAGGTGCCCCGGGAGTGGATGGCTACACCTTC. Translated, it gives CASSPTGAPGVDGYTF.

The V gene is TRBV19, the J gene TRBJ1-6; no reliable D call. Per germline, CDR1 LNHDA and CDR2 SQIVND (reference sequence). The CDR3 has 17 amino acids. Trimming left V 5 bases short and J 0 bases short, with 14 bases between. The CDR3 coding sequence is TGTGCCAGTAGTCCCCCTGGCCCAAGCTCCTATAATTCACCCCTCCACTTT. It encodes CASSPPGPSSYNSPLHF.

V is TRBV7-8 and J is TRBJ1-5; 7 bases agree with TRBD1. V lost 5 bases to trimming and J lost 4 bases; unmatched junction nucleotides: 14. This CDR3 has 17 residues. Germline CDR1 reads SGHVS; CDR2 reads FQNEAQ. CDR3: CASSPRQGQVQNQPQHF. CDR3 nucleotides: TGTGCCAGCAGCCCCCGACAAGGACAGGTTCAGAATCAGCCCCAGCATTTT.

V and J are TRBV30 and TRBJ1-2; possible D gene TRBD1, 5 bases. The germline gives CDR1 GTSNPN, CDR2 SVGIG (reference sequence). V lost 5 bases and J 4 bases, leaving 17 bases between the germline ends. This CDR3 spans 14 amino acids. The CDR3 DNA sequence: TGTGCCTGGGAGGCGGAGGGGTTCGGCTATGGCTACACCTTC. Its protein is CAWEAEGFGYGYTF.

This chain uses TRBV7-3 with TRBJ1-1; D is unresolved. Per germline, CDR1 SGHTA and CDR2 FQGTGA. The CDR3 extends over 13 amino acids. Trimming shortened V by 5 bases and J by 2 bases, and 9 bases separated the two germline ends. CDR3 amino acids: CASSQSPNTEAFF. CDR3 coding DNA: TGTGCCAGCAGCCAATCACCTAACACTGAAGCTTTCTTT.

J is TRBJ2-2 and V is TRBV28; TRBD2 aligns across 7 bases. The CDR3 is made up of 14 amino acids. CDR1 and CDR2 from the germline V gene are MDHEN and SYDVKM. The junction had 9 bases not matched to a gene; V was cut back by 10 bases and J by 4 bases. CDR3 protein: CATWGEGITGELFF. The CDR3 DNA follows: TGTGCCACCTGGGGGGAGGGTATCACCGGGGAGCTGTTTTTT.

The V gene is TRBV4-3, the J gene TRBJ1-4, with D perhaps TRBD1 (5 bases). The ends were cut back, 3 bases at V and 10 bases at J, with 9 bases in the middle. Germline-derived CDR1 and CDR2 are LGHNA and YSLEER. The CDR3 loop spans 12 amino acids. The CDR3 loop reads CASSQGDGKLFF. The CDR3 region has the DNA TGCGCCAGCAGCCAGGGGGACGGAAAACTGTTTTTT.

The CDR3 is CASSRGLPSTDTQYF. CDR3 in DNA: TGTGCCAGCAGTAGGGGGCTACCGAGCACAGATACGCAGTATTTT. The chain carries TRBV6-5 and TRBJ2-3; TRBD1 matches at 7 bases. V trimming: 5 bases; J trimming: 0 bases; junction bases outside the gene matches: 5. This CDR3 comprises 15 residues. Looked up from germline, CDR1 is MNHEY and CDR2 is SVGAGI.

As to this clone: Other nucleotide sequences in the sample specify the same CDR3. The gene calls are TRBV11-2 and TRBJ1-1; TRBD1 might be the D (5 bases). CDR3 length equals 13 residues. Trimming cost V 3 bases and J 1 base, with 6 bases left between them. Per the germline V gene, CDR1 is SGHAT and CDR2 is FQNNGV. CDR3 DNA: TGTGCCAGCAGCTTGGGGGGGAACACTGAAGCTTTCTTT. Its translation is CASSLGGNTEAFF.

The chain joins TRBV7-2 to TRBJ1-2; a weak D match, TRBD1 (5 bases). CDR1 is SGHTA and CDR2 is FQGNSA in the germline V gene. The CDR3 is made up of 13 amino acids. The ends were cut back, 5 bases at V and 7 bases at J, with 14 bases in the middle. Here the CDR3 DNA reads TGTGCCAGCAGCCCCGGCGGGGCTGGTGGCTACACCTTC. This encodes CASSPGGAGGYTF.

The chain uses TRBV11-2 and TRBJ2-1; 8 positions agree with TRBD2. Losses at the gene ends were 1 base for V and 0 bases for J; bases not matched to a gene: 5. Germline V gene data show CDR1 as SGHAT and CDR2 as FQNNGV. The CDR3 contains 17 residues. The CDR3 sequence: CASSLGFAGGSYNEQFF. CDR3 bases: TGTGCCAGCAGCTTAGGCTTCGCGGGAGGCTCCTACAATGAGCAGTTCTTC.

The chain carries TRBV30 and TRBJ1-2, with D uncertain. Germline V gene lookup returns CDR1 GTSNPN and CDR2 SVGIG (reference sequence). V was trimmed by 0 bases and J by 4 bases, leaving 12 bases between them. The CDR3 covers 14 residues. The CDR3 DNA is TGTGCCTGGAGTGTACGGCCCGGGCCCTATGGCTACACCTTC. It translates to CAWSVRPGPYGYTF.

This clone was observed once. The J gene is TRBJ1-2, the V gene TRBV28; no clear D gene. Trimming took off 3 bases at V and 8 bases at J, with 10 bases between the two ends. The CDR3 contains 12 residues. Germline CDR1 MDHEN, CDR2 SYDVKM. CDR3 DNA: TGTGCCAGCAGTTTGCCGACGGGAGGCTACACCTTC. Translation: CASSLPTGGYTF.

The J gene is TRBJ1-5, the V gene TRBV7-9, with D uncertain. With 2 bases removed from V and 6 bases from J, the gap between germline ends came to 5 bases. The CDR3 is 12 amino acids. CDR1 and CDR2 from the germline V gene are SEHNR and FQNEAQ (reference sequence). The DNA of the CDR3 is TGTGCCAGCAGCTTACTCGGTCAGCCCCAGCATTTT. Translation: CASSLLGQPQHF.

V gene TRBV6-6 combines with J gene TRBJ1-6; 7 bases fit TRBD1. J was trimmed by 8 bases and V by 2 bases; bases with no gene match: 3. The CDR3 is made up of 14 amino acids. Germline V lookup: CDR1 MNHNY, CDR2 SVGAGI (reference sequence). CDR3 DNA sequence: TGTGCCAGCAGTTACGTGACAGGGTATTCACCCCTCCACTTT. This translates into CASSYVTGYSPLHF.

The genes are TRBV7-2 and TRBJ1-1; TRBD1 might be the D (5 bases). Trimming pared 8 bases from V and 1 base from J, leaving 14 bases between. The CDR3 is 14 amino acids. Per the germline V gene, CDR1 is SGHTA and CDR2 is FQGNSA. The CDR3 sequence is CASSGPRRNTEAFF. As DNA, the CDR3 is TGTGCCAGCTCGGGGCCTCGGAGGAACACTGAAGCTTTCTTT.

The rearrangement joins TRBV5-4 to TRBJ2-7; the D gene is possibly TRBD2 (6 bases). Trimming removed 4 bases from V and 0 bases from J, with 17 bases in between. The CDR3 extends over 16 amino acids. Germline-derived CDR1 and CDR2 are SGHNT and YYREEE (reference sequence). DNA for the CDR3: TGTGCCAGCAGCCGCTTCGGGGACTTAAGCTCCTACGAGCAGTACTTC. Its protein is CASSRFGDLSSYEQYF.

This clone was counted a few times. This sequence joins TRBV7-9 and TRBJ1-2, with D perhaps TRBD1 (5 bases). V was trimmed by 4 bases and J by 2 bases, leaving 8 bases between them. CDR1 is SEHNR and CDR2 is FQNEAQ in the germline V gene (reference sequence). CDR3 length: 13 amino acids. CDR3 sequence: CASSSGPNYGYTF. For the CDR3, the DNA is TGTGCCAGCAGCTCGGGACCAAACTATGGCTACACCTTC.

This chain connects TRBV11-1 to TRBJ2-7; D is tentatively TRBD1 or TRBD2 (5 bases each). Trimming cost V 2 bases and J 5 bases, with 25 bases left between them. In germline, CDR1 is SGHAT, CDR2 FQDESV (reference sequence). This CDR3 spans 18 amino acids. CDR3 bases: TGTGCCAGCAGCTTATCTCAGGGAATCGGGACGGCGATTAACGAGCAGTACTTC. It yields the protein CASSLSQGIGTAINEQYF.

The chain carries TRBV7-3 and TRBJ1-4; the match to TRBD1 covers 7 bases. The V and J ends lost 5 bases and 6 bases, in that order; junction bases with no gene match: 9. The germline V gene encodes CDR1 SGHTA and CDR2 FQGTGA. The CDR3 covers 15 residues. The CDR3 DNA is TGTGCCAGCAGCGCACAACAGGGGTCGGATGAAAAACTGTTTTTT. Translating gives CASSAQQGSDEKLFF.

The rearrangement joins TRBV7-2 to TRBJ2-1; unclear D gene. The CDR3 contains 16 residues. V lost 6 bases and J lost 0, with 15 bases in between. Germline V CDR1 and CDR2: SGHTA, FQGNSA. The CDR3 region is CASSRAFISSYNEQFF. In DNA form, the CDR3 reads TGTGCCAGCAGTCGGGCCTTTATTAGCTCCTACAATGAGCAGTTCTTC.